This T cell receptor (beta chain) was recorded in a study of tumor-infiltrating lymphocytes in glioblastoma multiforme. Points from the study as a whole: Only one glioblastoma patient had TCR and mutation analysis.

Multiple V-beta primers and a C-beta primer amplified TCRB from RNA. TCRdb reanalysed the multiplex PCR reads using MiXCR and keeps one entry per CDR3 protein. The sample records about 32,000 distinct CDR3 sequences, roughly three fifths being singletons. This clonotype has only a few counts. The antigen is undetermined. Between the trimmed V and J ends, which lost 7 bases and 0 bases, there was a span of 10 bases. The germline V gene encodes CDR1 SNHLY and CDR2 FYNNEI. CDR3 length equals 13 residues. Sequenced: brain tumor tissue. The receptor was isolated from a male donor with glioblastoma. The chain employs TRBV2 and TRBJ2-7; weak D call: TRBD1 (6 bases). The CDR3 reads CASNRDTSYEQYF. DNA for the CDR3: TGTGCCAGCAACAGGGACACCTCCTACGAGCAGTACTTC.